What follows describes a single TCR beta chain. The antigen remains unidentified. Germline and junction disagree at one end, which may indicate a read error. The entry originates in a study of tumor and adjacent non-tumor tissue in lung cancer. Broader study findings: Top 100 clones took a larger repertoire share in normal lung. TCR diversity was significantly greater in tumor than normal lung tissue.

A modified ARM-PCR protocol with three rounds of nested PCR amplified TCRbeta. Each CDR3 protein gets one entry after TCRdb re-called the multiplex PCR reads with MiXCR. The sample carries 40,000 or so distinct CDR3 sequences, more than 50% recorded once. The template was RNA from unsorted bulk tissue. The normal lung tissue was taken more than 3 cm from the tumor edge. This CDR3 comprises 17 residues. Germline assignment: CDR1 SGHNT and CDR2 YYREEE (reference sequence). Sequencing was performed on distant non-tumor lung tissue. This receptor was identified in a man aged 45-60 years with non-small cell lung cancer. The chain is built from TRBV5-4 and TRBJ2-7; 8 bases map to TRBD2. The CDR3 here is CASSLGGLTGGAYEQYF. In DNA, the CDR3 is TGTGCTAGCAGCTTGGGGGGACTAACGGGGGGGGCCTACGAGCAGTACTTC.